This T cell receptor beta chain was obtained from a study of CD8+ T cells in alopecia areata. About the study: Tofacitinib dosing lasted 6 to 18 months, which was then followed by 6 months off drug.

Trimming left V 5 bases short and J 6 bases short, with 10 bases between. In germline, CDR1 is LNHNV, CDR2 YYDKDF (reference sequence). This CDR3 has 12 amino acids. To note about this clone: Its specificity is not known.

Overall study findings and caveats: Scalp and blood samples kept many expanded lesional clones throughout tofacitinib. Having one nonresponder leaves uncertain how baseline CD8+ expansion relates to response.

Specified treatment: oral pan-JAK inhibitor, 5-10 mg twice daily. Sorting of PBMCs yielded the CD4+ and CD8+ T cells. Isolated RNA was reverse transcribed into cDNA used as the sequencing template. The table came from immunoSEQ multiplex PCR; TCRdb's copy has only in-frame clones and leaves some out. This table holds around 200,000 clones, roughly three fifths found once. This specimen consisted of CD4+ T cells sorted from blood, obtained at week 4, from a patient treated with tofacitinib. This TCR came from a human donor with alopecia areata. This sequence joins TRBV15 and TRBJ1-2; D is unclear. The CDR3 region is CATSEKGNGYTF. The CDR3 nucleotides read TGTGCCACCAGCGAGAAGGGAAATGGCTACACCTTC.